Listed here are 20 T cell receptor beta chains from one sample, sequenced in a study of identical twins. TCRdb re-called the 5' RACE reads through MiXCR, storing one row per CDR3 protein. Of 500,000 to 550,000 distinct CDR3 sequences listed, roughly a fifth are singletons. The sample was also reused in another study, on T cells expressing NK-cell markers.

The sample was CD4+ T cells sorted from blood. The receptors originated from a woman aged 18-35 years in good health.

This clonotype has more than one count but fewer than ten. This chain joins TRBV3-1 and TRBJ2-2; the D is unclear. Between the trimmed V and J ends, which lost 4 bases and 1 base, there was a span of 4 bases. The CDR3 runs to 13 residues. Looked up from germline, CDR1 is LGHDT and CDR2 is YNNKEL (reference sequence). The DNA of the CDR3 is TGTGCCAGCAGCCCAGAGAACACCGGGGAGCTGTTTTTT. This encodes CASSPENTGELFF.

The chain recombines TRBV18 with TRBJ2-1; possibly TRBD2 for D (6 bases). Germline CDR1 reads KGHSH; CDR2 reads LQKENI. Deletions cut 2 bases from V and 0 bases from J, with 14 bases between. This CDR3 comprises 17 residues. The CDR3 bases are TGTGCCAGCTCACCAAGCAGACTAGGAGTCTCCTACAATGAGCAGTTCTTC. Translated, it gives CASSPSRLGVSYNEQFF.

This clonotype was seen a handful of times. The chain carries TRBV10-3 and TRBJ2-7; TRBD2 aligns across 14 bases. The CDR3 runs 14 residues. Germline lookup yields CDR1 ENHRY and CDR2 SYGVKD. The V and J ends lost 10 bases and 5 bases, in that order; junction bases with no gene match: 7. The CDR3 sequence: CATSGTSGSNEQYF. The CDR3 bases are TGTGCCACCTCCGGGACTAGCGGGAGCAACGAGCAGTACTTC.

DNA of the CDR3: TGCAGCGTCCTACAGGGGACCCTCCAAGAGACCCAGTACTTC. Translated, it gives CSVLQGTLQETQYF. This chain joins TRBV29-1 and TRBJ2-5; 7 bases are a match to TRBD1. The V gene's germline CDR1 is SQVTM and CDR2 ANQGSEA. V shed 6 bases and J 1 base; nucleotides not matched to a gene: 8. The CDR3 spans 14 residues.

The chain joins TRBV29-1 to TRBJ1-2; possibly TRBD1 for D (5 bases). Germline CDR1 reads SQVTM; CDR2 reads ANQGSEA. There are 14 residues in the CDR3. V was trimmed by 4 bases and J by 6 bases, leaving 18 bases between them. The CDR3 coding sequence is TGCAGCGTTGTTATCCGCCGGGGCTCCCATGGCTACACCTTC. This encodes CSVVIRRGSHGYTF.

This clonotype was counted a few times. The CDR3 coding sequence is TGTGCCAGCAGCGTCTCACAGGGTGAGAGCACTGAAGCTTTCTTT. Translation: CASSVSQGESTEAFF. This rearrangement joins TRBV7-2 to TRBJ1-1; tentatively, D is TRBD1 (6 bases). V was trimmed by 5 bases and J by 4 bases, leaving 17 bases between them. CDR1 is SGHTA and CDR2 is FQGNSA in the germline V gene. The CDR3 contains 15 residues.

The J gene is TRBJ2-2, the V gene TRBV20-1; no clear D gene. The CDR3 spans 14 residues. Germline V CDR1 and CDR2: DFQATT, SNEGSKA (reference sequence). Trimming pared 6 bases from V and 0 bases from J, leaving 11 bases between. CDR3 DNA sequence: TGCAGTGCCCCACGGACGGCGAACACCGGGGAGCTGTTTTTT. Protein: CSAPRTANTGELFF.

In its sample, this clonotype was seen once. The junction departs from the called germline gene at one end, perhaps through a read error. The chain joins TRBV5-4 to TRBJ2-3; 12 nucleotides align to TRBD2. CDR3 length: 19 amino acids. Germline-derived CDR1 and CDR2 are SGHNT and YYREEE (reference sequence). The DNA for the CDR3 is TGTGCCAGCAGGTTTGGACTAGCGGGGCGAATTCATAGCACAGATACGCGGTATTTT. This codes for CASRFGLAGRIHSTDTRYF.

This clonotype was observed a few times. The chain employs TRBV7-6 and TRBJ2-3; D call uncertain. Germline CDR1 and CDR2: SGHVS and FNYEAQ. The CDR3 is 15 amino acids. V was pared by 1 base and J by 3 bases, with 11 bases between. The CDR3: CASSLVERSTDTQYF. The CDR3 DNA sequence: TGTGCCAGCAGCTTAGTAGAGAGGTCAACAGATACGCAGTATTTT.

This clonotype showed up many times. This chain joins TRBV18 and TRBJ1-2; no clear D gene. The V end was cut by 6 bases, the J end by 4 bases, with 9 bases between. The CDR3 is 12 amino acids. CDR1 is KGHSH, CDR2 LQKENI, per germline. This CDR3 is CASSEGSYGYTF. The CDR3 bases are TGTGCCAGCTCCGAAGGGAGCTATGGCTACACCTTC.

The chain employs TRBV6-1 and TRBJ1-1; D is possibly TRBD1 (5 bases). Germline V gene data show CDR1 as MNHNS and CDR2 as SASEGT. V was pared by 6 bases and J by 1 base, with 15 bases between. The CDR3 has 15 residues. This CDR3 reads CASRGGVHANTEAFF. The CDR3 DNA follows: TGTGCCAGCAGGGGGGGGGTTCATGCGAACACTGAAGCTTTCTTT.

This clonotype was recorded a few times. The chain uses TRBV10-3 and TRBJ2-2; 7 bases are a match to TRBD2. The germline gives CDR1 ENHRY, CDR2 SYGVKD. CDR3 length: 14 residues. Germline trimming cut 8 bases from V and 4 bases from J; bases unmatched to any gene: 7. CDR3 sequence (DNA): TGTGCCATCGGCGGGAGATCTGGCACCGGGGAGCTGTTTTTT. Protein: CAIGGRSGTGELFF.

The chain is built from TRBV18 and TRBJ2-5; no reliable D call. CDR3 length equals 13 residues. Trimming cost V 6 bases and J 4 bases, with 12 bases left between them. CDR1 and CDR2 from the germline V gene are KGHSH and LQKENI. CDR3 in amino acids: CASSPGSRETQYF. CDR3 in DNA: TGTGCCAGCTCCCCCGGGTCGCGAGAGACCCAGTACTTC.

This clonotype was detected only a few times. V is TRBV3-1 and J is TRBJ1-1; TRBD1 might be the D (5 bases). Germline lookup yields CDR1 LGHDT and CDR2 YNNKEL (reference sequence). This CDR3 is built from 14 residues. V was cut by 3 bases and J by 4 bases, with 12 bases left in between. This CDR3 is CASSQPGTRTEAFF. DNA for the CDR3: TGTGCCAGCAGCCAGCCCGGGACTCGCACTGAAGCTTTCTTT.

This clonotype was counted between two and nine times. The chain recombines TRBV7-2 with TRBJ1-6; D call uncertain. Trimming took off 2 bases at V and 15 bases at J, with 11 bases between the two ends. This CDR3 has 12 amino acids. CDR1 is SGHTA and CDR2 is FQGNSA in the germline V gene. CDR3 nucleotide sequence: TGTGCCAGCAGCTTAAGACGGTCCGGCCTCCACTTT. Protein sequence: CASSLRRSGLHF.

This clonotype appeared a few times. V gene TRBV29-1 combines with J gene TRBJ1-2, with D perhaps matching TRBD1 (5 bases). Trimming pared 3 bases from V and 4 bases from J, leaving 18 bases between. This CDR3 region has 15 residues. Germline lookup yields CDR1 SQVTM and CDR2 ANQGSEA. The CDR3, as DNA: TGCAGCGTTGACTCAAGGGGAAAAGGCCCCTATGGCTACACCTTC. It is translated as CSVDSRGKGPYGYTF.

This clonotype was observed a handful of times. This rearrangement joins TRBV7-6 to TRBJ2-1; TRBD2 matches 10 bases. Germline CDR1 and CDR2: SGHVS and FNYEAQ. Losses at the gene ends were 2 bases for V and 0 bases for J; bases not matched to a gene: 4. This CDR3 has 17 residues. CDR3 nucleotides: TGTGCCAGCAGCTTAATAGCGGGAGGCCTCTCCTACAATGAGCAGTTCTTC. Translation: CASSLIAGGLSYNEQFF.

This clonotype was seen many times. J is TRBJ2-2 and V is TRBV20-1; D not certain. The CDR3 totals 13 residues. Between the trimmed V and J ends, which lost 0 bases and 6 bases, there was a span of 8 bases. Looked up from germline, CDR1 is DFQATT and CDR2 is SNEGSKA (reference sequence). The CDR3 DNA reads TGCAGTGCTAGAGATACTGACCCCGGGGAGCTGTTTTTT. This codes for CSARDTDPGELFF.

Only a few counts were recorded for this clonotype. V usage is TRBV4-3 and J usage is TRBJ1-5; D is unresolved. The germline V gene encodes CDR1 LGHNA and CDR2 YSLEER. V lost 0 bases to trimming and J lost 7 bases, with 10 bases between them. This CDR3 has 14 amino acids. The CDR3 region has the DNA TGCGCCAGCAGCCAAGATCAGCGCGAGCAGCCCCAGCATTTT. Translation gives CASSQDQREQPQHF.

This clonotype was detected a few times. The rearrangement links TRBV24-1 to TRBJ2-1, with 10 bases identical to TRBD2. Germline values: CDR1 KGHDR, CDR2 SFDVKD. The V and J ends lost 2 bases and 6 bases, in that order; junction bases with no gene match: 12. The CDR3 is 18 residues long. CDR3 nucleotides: TGTGCCACCAGTGATTCCGAACCGCTAGCGGGAGTCCCCAATGAGCAGTTCTTC. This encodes CATSDSEPLAGVPNEQFF.